Below, 25 T cell receptor beta chains from the same sample are listed, as sequenced in a study of blood T cell repertoires in COVID-19. Only in-frame clones appear in the TCRdb table, and some are missing; sequencing was by immunoSEQ multiplex PCR. The sample has tens of thousands of clones; less than 90% are singletons. The sequenced sample was peripheral blood. The receptor set was obtained from a human donor in a cohort sampled during active COVID-19.

This chain uses TRBV18 with TRBJ2-5, with 11 bases matching TRBD2. The CDR3 is 15 amino acids. Germline V CDR1 and CDR2: KGHSH, LQKENI. J lost 2 bases, V lost 2 bases, and 1 base had no gene match. The CDR3 region is CASSPLAGGQETQYF. The CDR3, as DNA: TGTGCCAGCTCACCATTAGCGGGAGGGCAAGAGACCCAGTACTTC. Complete variable domain (other parts from reference TRBV18 and TRBJ2-5): NAGVMQNPRHLVRRRGQEARLRCSPMKGHSHVYWYRQLPEEGLKFMVYLQKENIIDESGMPKERFSAEFPKEGPSILRIQQVVRGDSAAYFCASSPLAGGQETQYFGPGTRLLVL.

The chain joins TRBV19 to TRBJ2-1, with a possible D match to TRBD2 (8 bases). Trimming removed 3 bases at V and 6 bases at J, with 21 bases between. From germline, CDR1 is LNHDA and CDR2 SQIVND (reference sequence). The CDR3 extends over 17 amino acids. The CDR3 DNA reads as TGTGCCAGTAGTATCAGGTACAGGGGACTAGACTTCAATGAGCAGTTCTTC. It translates to CASSIRYRGLDFNEQFF.

This clone has more than one count but fewer than ten. The J gene is TRBJ2-7, the V gene TRBV18; 8 bases align to TRBD2. The CDR3 spans 14 residues. V dropped 3 bases and J dropped 1; count of bases not matched to a gene: 2. Germline V gives CDR1 KGHSH, CDR2 LQKENI. CDR3 sequence: CASSPTSESYEQYF. CDR3 DNA: TGTGCCAGCTCACCGACTAGCGAGTCCTACGAGCAGTACTTC.

The chain carries TRBV2 and TRBJ2-1; maybe TRBD1 (5 bases). Germline loops: CDR1 SNHLY, CDR2 FYNNEI. The CDR3 spans 13 residues. V gave up 7 bases and J gave up 8 bases, with 15 bases separating them. The CDR3 coding sequence is TGTGCCAGCAAGGTGTCAGGGCGGCATGAGCAGTTCTTC. Translated: CASKVSGRHEQFF.

The chain combines TRBV7-2 with TRBJ1-4; D gene ambiguous. Trimming took off 0 bases at V and 7 bases at J, with 12 bases between the two ends. CDR3 length: 15 amino acids. Germline V gene sequence: CDR1 SGHTA, CDR2 FQGNSA. Here the CDR3 DNA reads TGTGCCAGCAGCTTAGCAGCCCGTTCCGGTGAAAAACTGTTTTTT. Protein: CASSLAARSGEKLFF.

The chain uses TRBV6-2 or TRBV6-3 and TRBJ2-1, with TRBD2 matching over 13 bases. The CDR3 loop spans 19 amino acids. CDR1 and CDR2 from the germline V gene are MNHEY and SVGEGT. Trimming took 2 bases from V and 8 from J; bases not matched to a gene: 15. CDR3 DNA: TGTGCCAGCAGTTACCTCCCGGTAGGACTAGCGGGAGAAACCGATGAGCAGTTCTTC. It encodes CASSYLPVGLAGETDEQFF.

V and J are TRBV6-6 and TRBJ2-5; D gene unclear. V lost 3 bases, J lost 1 base, and 3 bases lay in between. The CDR3 covers 12 residues. Germline CDR1 and CDR2: MNHNY and SVGAGI (reference sequence). The CDR3 reads CASSYIQETQYF. CDR3 nucleotides: TGTGCCAGCAGTTATATCCAAGAGACCCAGTACTTC.

V gene TRBV5-1 combines with J gene TRBJ2-1; 10 bases map to TRBD2. From germline, CDR1 is SGHRS and CDR2 YFSETQ. This CDR3 comprises 16 residues. V trimming: 7 bases; J trimming: 8 bases; junction bases outside the gene matches: 15. CDR3 sequence: CASCGSGRADLDEQFF. CDR3 sequence (DNA): TGCGCCAGCTGCGGCAGCGGGAGGGCCGATCTTGATGAGCAGTTCTTC. Variable domain in full (rest from reference TRBV5-1 and TRBJ2-1): KAGVTQTPRYLIKTRGQQVTLSCSPISGHRSVSWYQQTPGQGLQFLFEYFSETQRNKGNFPGRFSGRQFSNSRSEMNVSTLELGDSALYLCASCGSGRADLDEQFFGPGTRLTVL.

V usage is TRBV28 and J usage is TRBJ2-7; D is undetermined. This CDR3 region has 12 residues. Trimming pared 5 bases from V and 3 bases from J, leaving 8 bases between. Germline V gene data show CDR1 as MDHEN and CDR2 as SYDVKM. CDR3 sequence: CASSASSYEQYF. In DNA form, the CDR3 reads TGTGCCAGCAGTGCCTCTAGCTACGAGCAGTACTTC.

The chain employs TRBV27 and TRBJ2-7, with D possibly being TRBD1 (6 bases). This CDR3 has 15 residues. CDR1 MNHEY and CDR2 SMNVEV come from the germline V gene (reference sequence). V was pared by 4 bases and J by 2 bases, with 15 bases between. CDR3 amino acids: CASSSPPTGAYEQYF. CDR3 DNA: TGTGCCAGCAGTTCCCCACCGACAGGAGCCTACGAGCAGTACTTC.

The V call is TRBV19, the J call TRBJ1-3; TRBD1 matches 10 bases. The CDR3 totals 16 residues. V lost 6 bases, J lost 5 bases, and 10 bases stayed unmatched. The germline V gene encodes CDR1 LNHDA and CDR2 SQIVND (reference sequence). The CDR3 here is CASRRGQGGTRNTIYF. The CDR3 DNA is TGTGCCAGTAGACGAGGACAGGGGGGGACCCGAAACACCATATATTTT. Filled out from reference TRBV19 and TRBJ1-3, the complete variable domain reads DGGITQSPKYLFRKEGQNVTLSCEQNLNHDAMYWYRQDPGQGLRLIYYSQIVNDFQKGDIAEGYSVSREKKESFPLTVTSAQKNPTAFYLCASRRGQGGTRNTIYFGEGSWLTVV.

This clone was detected only a few times. V is TRBV5-6 and J is TRBJ1-1; D unclear. Germline CDR1 is SGHDT and CDR2 is YYEEEE. This CDR3 has 13 amino acids. V lost 0 bases and J lost 5, with 8 bases in between. CDR3 DNA sequence: TGTGCCAGCAGCTTGGTCGGGTCGACTGAAGCTTTCTTT. As protein: CASSLVGSTEAFF.

The V gene is TRBV19, the J gene TRBJ1-2, with 10 positions matching TRBD1. The CDR3 length is 13 residues. Germline assignment: CDR1 LNHDA and CDR2 SQIVND (reference sequence). V lost 8 bases, J lost 0 bases, and 0 bases stayed unmatched. This CDR3 reads CASGTGANYGYTF. CDR3 DNA sequence: TGTGCCAGTGGGACAGGGGCTAACTATGGCTACACCTTC. Variable domain in full (rest from reference TRBV19 and TRBJ1-2): DGGITQSPKYLFRKEGQNVTLSCEQNLNHDAMYWYRQDPGQGLRLIYYSQIVNDFQKGDIAEGYSVSREKKESFPLTVTSAQKNPTAFYLCASGTGANYGYTFGSGTRLTVV.

The V call is TRBV5-5, the J call TRBJ2-2, with TRBD1 matching 8 bases. J lost 1 base, V lost 3 bases, and 8 bases had no gene match. Germline CDR1 reads SGHKS; CDR2 reads YYEKEE (reference sequence). CDR3 size: 17 residues. CDR3 region: CASSWSDRVKNTGELFF. As DNA, the CDR3 is TGTGCCAGCAGCTGGTCGGACAGGGTTAAGAACACCGGGGAGCTGTTTTTT.

This sequence joins TRBV5-1 and TRBJ2-6; 8 bases match TRBD1. The V gene end was trimmed by 4 bases and the J gene end by 5 bases; junction bases not matched to a gene: 14. Looked up from germline, CDR1 is SGHRS and CDR2 is YFSETQ. The CDR3 runs 18 residues. The DNA for the CDR3 is TGCGCCAGCAGCACGGCGACAGGGGCGAGAGGGTGGGCCAACGTCCTGACTTTC. It yields the protein CASSTATGARGWANVLTF. Drawing the rest from reference TRBV5-1 and TRBJ2-6, the complete variable domain is KAGVTQTPRYLIKTRGQQVTLSCSPISGHRSVSWYQQTPGQGLQFLFEYFSETQRNKGNFPGRFSGRQFSNSRSEMNVSTLELGDSALYLCASSTATGARGWANVLTFGAGSRLTVL.

This sequence joins TRBV14 and TRBJ2-2, with D unresolved. CDR3 length: 14 residues. With 1 base removed from V and 3 bases from J, the gap between germline ends came to 6 bases. The germline V gene encodes CDR1 SGHDN and CDR2 FVKESK. The CDR3 bases are TGTGCCAGCAGCCAAGTTGTCTACACCGGGGAGCTGTTTTTT. Protein sequence: CASSQVVYTGELFF.

The chain links TRBV5-1 to TRBJ2-1, with 7 bases matching TRBD2. There are 17 residues in the CDR3. V dropped 0 bases and J dropped 1; count of bases not matched to a gene: 7. Germline V gives CDR1 SGHRS, CDR2 YFSETQ. DNA of the CDR3: TGCGCCAGCAGCTTGGGGGGTAGCGGGCCGTCCTACAATGAGCAGTTCTTC. Protein: CASSLGGSGPSYNEQFF.

The rearrangement joins TRBV3-1 (or the pseudogene TRBV3-2) to TRBJ2-7, with a possible D match to TRBD2 (6 bases). This CDR3 spans 16 amino acids. Germline V lookup: CDR1 LGHDT, CDR2 YNNKEL (reference sequence). The V and J ends lost 0 bases and 2 bases respectively, with 14 bases between them. CDR3 region: CASSQEWQGLAYEQYF. DNA for the CDR3: TGTGCCAGCAGCCAAGAGTGGCAGGGACTCGCCTACGAGCAGTACTTC.

This chain connects TRBV29-1 to TRBJ2-5; 15 positions agree with TRBD2. The CDR3 is 15 amino acids. The germline CDR1 and CDR2 sequences are SQVTM and ANQGSEA. The CDR3 reads CRPWTSGRARETQYF. DNA of the CDR3: TGCAGACCTTGGACTAGCGGGAGGGCCAGGGAGACCCAGTACTTC.

This chain connects TRBV12-1 to TRBJ1-6; the D call TRBD1 from the table was never checked on the DNA. TRBV12-1 corresponds to a pseudogene. The CDR3 extends over 19 amino acids. This chain's CDR3 is CASRGSDRDFYSYNSPLHF. The CDR3 DNA reads TGTGCCAGCAGAGGATCCGACAGGGATTTCTACTCCTATAATTCACCCCTCCACTTT.

The sample holds a few counts of this clone. The V call is TRBV20-1, the J call TRBJ1-1, with 8 bases identical to TRBD1. The CDR3 totals 12 residues. V lost 3 bases and J lost 10; bases outside the gene matches: 7. Germline V gene sequence: CDR1 DFQATT, CDR2 SNEGSKA (reference sequence). As DNA, the CDR3 is TGCAGTGCTAGTGGCAGGGGGCTGTCAGCTTTCTTT. It translates to CSASGRGLSAFF.

V is TRBV10-1 and J is TRBJ2-3; maybe TRBD1 (5 bases). Trimming took 3 bases from V and 3 from J, leaving 10 bases between them. The germline CDR1 and CDR2 sequences are WNHNN and SYGVQD (reference sequence). The CDR3 runs to 14 residues. The CDR3 here is CASSDGASTDTQYF. The CDR3, as DNA: TGCGCCAGCAGTGATGGGGCCTCGACAGATACGCAGTATTTT.

CDR3: CASSLTGPGISLNTEAFF. CDR3 coding DNA: TGTGCCAGCAGCTTGACAGGGCCCGGGATCTCCCTGAACACTGAAGCTTTCTTT. This chain uses TRBV25-1 with TRBJ1-1, with 7 positions matching TRBD1. Germline-derived CDR1 and CDR2 are MGHDK and SYGVNS. Trimming at V came to 6 bases and at J to 0 bases, leaving 16 bases not matched to a gene. The CDR3 totals 18 residues.

V and J are TRBV21-1 and TRBJ2-3; the D call TRBD1 from the table was never checked on the DNA. TRBV21-1 counts as a pseudogene. The CDR3 spans 17 residues. The CDR3 DNA sequence: TGTGCCAGCTCCCCCTTGGGCAGATTAGTCGCCACAGATACGCAGTATTTT. This codes for CASSPLGRLVATDTQYF.

The gene calls are TRBV5-6 and TRBJ2-1; TRBD1 matches at 9 bases. The V gene's germline CDR1 is SGHDT and CDR2 YYEEEE. The CDR3 contains 19 residues. V lost 4 bases and J lost 3; bases outside the gene matches: 17. The CDR3 DNA is TGTGCCAGCAGCGTCCGAAAAACCGGGACAGGGCATTTCTACAATGAGCAGTTCTTC. Protein product: CASSVRKTGTGHFYNEQFF.